This T cell receptor (beta chain) was found in a study of regulatory T cells in long-lasting Graves disease. Study conclusions and caveats: Newly diagnosed patients had higher TCR diversity than persistent Graves' patients did.

This sample's time point: newly diagnosed GD, antithyroid drugs for less than 3 months. From RNA extracted from PBMCs, the TCR library was made. The authors built TCR beta libraries using iRepertoire HTBI primers and Arm-PCR of CDR3 regions. TCRdb re-called the multiplex PCR reads through MiXCR, storing one row per CDR3 protein. This table has 350,000 to 500,000 distinct CDR3 sequences, approximately 14% appearing once. Notes on this clonotype: As yet, its antigen is unknown.

V lost 6 bases to trimming and J lost 9 bases, with 21 bases between them. Germline CDR1 is KGHSH and CDR2 is LQKENI. There are 14 residues in the CDR3. These records were also assigned to another study, of T cells in Graves' hyperthyroidism and ophthalmopathy. From that second work: Most clonotypes expanded in thyroid above 0.001 were likewise present in blood.

This clonotype originated in a woman aged 45 to 65 with Graves disease. Sequencing used peripheral blood mononuclear cells (PBMCs), obtained at new diagnosis, from a patient treated with antithyroid drugs. The rearrangement links TRBV18 to TRBJ2-7, with a tentative D call TRBD1 (6 bases). The CDR3 DNA is TGTGCCAGCTCTCCTACAGGGTCGCCTGGTGGGCAGTACTTC. This encodes CASSPTGSPGGQYF.